These T cell receptor beta chains were read from a single sample in a study of CD8+ T cells in alopecia areata. Libraries were prepared by immunoSEQ multiplex PCR; TCRdb keeps only in-frame clonotypes and omits some of them. The table includes 170,000 or so clones, 55% to 75% detected once. The starting material was CD4+ T cells sorted from blood, obtained at week 4, from a patient treated with tofacitinib. These receptors all stem from a human donor with alopecia areata. Each CDR3 is given with its conserved first and last residue. A D gene is named only where the DNA matches it firmly. Rows give clone size only sometimes, using once, few, many, or a class for an expanded clone.

TRBV13	few	TRBJ1-6	-	CASGGRGVAYNSPLHF	TGTGCCAGCGGAGGCCGCGGGGTGGCCTATAATTCACCCCTCCACTTT
TRBV27	-	TRBJ2-3	TRBD1	CASSPDREGTQYF	TGTGCCAGCAGTCCCGACAGGGAAGGTACGCAGTATTTT
TRBV7-3	-	TRBJ1-2	-	CASSPSPNYGYTF	TGTGCCAGCAGCCCTTCCCCGAACTATGGCTACACCTTC
TRBV29-1	-	TRBJ1-1	-	CSVEGRTEAFF	TGCAGCGTGGAGGGGCGGACTGAAGCTTTCTTT
TRBV5-4	few	TRBJ2-2	TRBD2	CASSEGLADANTGELFF	TGTGCCAGCAGCGAGGGACTAGCAGACGCGAACACCGGGGAGCTGTTTTTT
TRBV11-2	-	TRBJ2-3	-	CASSQRVDTQYF	TGTGCCAGCAGCCAACGGGTGGATACGCAGTATTTT
TRBV4-1	few	TRBJ1-1	-	CASSQSLGFGDTEAFF	TGCGCCAGCAGCCAAAGTTTGGGTTTCGGGGACACTGAAGCTTTCTTT
TRBV30	-	TRBJ2-7	-	CAWKGDSYEQYF	TGTGCCTGGAAGGGGGACTCCTACGAGCAGTACTTC
TRBV29-1	-	TRBJ2-3	TRBD2	CSAGTSPSTDTQYF	TGCAGCGCCGGGACTAGTCCTAGCACAGATACGCAGTATTTT
TRBV2	-	TRBJ1-5	-	CASSLRQASYQPQHF	TGTGCCAGCAGCTTAAGACAGGCCTCTTATCAGCCCCAGCATTTT
TRBV2	-	TRBJ1-2	TRBD1	CASIRDRVSYTF	TGTGCCAGCATACGGGACAGGGTTAGCTACACCTTC
TRBV29-1	-	TRBJ1-1	-	CSVEHRGWNTEAFF	TGCAGCGTTGAACATAGAGGGTGGAACACTGAAGCTTTCTTT
TRBV14	-	TRBJ2-1	TRBD1	CASSPSRDSGSPYNEQFF	TGTGCCAGCAGCCCGTCCCGGGACAGTGGGAGTCCCTACAATGAGCAGTTCTTC
TRBV6-1	once	TRBJ1-2	-	CASSRTSSLYGYTF	TGTGCCAGCAGTCGTACCAGTTCCCTCTATGGCTACACCTTC
TRBV10-2	few	TRBJ2-7	-	CASRDPGAYEQYF	TGCGCCAGCAGGGACCCCGGGGCGTACGAGCAGTACTTC
TRBV30	-	TRBJ1-1	TRBD1	CASGQGVGEAFF	TGTGCCTCGGGACAGGGGGTTGGTGAAGCTTTCTTT
TRBV29-1	-	TRBJ1-1	-	CSVQQGGTEAFF	TGCAGCGTGCAACAGGGTGGGACTGAAGCTTTCTTT
TRBV30	-	TRBJ1-4	-	CAWSAVGGNEKLFF	TGTGCCTGGAGTGCAGTCGGGGGGAATGAAAAACTGTTTTTT
TRBV2	-	TRBJ1-5	TRBD1	CASRTGGNQPQHF	TGTGCCAGTCGGACAGGGGGGAATCAGCCCCAGCATTTT
TRBV19	-	TRBJ1-5	TRBD1	CASNGQAFNQPQHF	TGTGCCAGTAATGGACAGGCCTTCAATCAGCCCCAGCATTTT
TRBV7-8	-	TRBJ2-7	-	CASSLNRGPGEQYF	TGTGCCAGCAGCTTAAACCGGGGGCCGGGAGAGCAGTACTTC
TRBV5-6	-	TRBJ1-1	TRBD1	CASSAGDRANTEAFF	TGTGCCAGCAGCGCCGGGGACAGGGCTAACACTGAAGCTTTCTTT
TRBV5-1	-	TRBJ2-5	TRBD2	CASTLGLAGNQETQYF	TGCGCCAGCACCTTGGGATTAGCGGGGAATCAAGAGACCCAGTACTTC
TRBV7-2	-	TRBJ1-4	TRBD1	CASSSAGTGNEKLFF	TGTGCCAGCAGCTCCGCCGGGACAGGGAATGAAAAACTGTTTTTT
TRBV29-1	-	TRBJ2-1	TRBD2	CSVEDWTSGATNEQFF	TGCAGCGTTGAAGACTGGACTAGCGGGGCCACCAATGAGCAGTTCTTC
TRBV30	-	TRBJ1-6	TRBD1	CAWSLGTAGHSPLHF	TGTGCCTGGAGCCTCGGGACAGCCGGCCATTCACCCCTCCACTTT
TRBV14	-	TRBJ2-5	-	CASSQRETQYF	TGTGCCAGCAGCCAACGAGAGACCCAGTACTTC
TRBV29-1	few	TRBJ2-7	TRBD1	CSAGTGQNEQYF	TGCAGCGCTGGGACAGGCCAGAACGAGCAGTACTTC
TRBV25-1	-	TRBJ1-4	-	CASSEPGSTNEKLFF	TGTGCCAGCAGTGAACCAGGGTCTACTAATGAAAAACTGTTTTTT
TRBV7-2	-	TRBJ2-1	-	CASRGDWPYNEQFF	TGTGCCAGCAGGGGGGATTGGCCCTACAATGAGCAGTTCTTC
TRBV9	-	TRBJ1-2	-	CASSVTTADYGYTF	TGTGCCAGCAGCGTCACAACAGCAGACTATGGCTACACCTTC
TRBV7-9	-	TRBJ1-5	-	CASSRMGDQPQHF	TGTGCCAGCAGCCGTATGGGCGATCAGCCCCAGCATTTT
TRBV4-1	-	TRBJ1-2	TRBD1	CASSQPGQGNYGYTF	TGCGCCAGCAGCCAACCAGGACAGGGTAACTATGGCTACACCTTC
TRBV27	-	TRBJ2-5	-	CASSPRHGETQYF	TGTGCCAGCAGTCCTCGTCACGGAGAGACCCAGTACTTC
TRBV9	-	TRBJ1-5	-	CASSATGASNQPQHF	TGTGCCAGCAGCGCCACGGGGGCTAGCAATCAGCCCCAGCATTTT
TRBV4-2	-	TRBJ2-7	-	CARPRDRGYEQYF	TGTGCCCGACCCAGGGATCGAGGTTACGAGCAGTACTTC
TRBV25-1	-	TRBJ1-5	-	CASSDHGAYQPQHF	TGTGCCAGCAGTGATCACGGGGCTTATCAGCCCCAGCATTTT
TRBV4-2	few	TRBJ2-2	TRBD2	CASSQAGGASGGGTGELFF	TGTGCCAGCAGCCAAGCGGGCGGGGCTAGCGGGGGAGGCACCGGGGAGCTGTTTTTT